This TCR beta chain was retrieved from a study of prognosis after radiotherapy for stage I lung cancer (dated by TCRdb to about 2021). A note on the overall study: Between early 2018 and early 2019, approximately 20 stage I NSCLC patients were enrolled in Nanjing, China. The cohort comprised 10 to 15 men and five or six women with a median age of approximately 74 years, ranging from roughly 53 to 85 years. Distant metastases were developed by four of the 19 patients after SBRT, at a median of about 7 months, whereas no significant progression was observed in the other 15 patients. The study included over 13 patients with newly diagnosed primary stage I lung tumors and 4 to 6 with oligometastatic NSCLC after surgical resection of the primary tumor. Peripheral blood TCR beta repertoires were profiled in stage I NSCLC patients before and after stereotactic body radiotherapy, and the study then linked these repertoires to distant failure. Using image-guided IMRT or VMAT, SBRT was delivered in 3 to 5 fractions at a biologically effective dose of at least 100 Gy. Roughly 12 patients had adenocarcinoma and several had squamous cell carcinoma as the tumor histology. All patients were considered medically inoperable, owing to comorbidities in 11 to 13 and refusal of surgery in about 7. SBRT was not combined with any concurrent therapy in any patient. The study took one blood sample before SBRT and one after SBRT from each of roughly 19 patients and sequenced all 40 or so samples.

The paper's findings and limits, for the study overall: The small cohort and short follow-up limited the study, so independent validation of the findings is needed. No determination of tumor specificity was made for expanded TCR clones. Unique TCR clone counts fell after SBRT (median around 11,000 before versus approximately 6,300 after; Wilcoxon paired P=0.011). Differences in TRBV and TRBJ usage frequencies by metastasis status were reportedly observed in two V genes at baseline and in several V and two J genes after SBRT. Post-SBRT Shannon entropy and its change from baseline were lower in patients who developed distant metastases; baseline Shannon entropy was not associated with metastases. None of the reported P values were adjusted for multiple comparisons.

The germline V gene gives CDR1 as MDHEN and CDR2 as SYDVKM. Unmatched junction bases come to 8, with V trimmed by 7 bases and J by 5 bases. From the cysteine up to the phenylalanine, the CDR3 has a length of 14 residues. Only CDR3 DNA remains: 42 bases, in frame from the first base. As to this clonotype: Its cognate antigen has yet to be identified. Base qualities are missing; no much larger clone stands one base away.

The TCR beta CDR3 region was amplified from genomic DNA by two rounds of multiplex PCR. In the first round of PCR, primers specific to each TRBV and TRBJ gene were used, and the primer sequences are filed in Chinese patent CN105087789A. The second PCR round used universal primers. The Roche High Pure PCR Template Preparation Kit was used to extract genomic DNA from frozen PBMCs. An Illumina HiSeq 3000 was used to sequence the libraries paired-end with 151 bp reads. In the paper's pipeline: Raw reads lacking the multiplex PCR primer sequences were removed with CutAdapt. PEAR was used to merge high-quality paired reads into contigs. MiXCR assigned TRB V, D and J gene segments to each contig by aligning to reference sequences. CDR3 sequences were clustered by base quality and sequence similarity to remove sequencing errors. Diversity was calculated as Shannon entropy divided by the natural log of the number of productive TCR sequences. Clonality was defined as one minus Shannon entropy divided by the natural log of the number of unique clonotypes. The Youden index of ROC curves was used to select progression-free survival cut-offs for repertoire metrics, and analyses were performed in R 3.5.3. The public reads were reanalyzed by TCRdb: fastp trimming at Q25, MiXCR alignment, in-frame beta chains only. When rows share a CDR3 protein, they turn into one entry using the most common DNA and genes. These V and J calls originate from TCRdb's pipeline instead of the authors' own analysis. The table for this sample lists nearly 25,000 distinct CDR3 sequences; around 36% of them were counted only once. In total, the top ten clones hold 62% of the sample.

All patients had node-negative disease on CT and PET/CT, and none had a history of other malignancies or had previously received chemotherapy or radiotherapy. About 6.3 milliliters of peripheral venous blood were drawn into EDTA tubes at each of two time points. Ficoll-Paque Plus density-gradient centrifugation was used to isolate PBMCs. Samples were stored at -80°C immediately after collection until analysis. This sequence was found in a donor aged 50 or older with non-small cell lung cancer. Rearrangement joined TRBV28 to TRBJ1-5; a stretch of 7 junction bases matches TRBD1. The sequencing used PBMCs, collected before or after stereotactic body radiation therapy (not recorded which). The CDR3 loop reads CASNFPGGYQPQHF. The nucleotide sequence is TGTGCCAGCAATTTCCCAGGGGGGTATCAGCCCCAGCATTTT.